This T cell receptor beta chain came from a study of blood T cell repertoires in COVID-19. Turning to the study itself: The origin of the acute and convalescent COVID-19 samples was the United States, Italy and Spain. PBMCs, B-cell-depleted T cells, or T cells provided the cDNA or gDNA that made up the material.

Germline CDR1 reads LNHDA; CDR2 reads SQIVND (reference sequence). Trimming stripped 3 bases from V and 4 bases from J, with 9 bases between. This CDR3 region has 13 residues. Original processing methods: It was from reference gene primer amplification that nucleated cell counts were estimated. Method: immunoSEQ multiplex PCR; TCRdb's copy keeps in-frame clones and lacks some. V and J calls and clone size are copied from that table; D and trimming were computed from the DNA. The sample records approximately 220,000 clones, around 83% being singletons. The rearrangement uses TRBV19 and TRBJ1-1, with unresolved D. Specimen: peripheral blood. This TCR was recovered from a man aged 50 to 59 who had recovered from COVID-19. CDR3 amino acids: CASSIGAGTEAFF. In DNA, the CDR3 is TGTGCCAGTAGTATTGGTGCGGGCACTGAAGCTTTCTTT.